The 21 T cell receptor beta chains given below trace back to one sample, sequenced in a study of technical replicates of blood from a few donors. This table comes from immunoSEQ multiplex PCR, and its TCRdb copy is limited to in-frame clones, with some not included. The sample contains tens of thousands of clones, 85% to 95% of which appear only once. Material for sequencing was T cells isolated from PBMCs. All receptors come from a human donor in good health.

The V gene is TRBV28, the J gene TRBJ2-7, with D perhaps TRBD2 (5 bases). The CDR3 covers 11 residues. Between the trimmed V and J ends, which lost 5 bases and 8 bases, there was a span of 10 bases. CDR1 is MDHEN and CDR2 is SYDVKM in the germline V gene. The CDR3 nucleotides are TGTGCCAGCAGTCCCGCGACTAAGCAGTACTTC. Residues: CASSPATKQYF.

The genes are TRBV18 and TRBJ2-7, with D unresolved. V was clipped by 1 base and J by 3 bases, with 13 bases between them. The CDR3 is 15 amino acids. Germline V gene lookup returns CDR1 KGHSH and CDR2 LQKENI. This CDR3 reads CASSPLSSAGYEQYF. Here the CDR3 DNA reads TGTGCCAGCTCACCACTGTCATCGGCAGGCTACGAGCAGTACTTC.

The chain has TRBV27 and TRBJ2-5, with 11 bases identical to TRBD2. J was trimmed by 4 bases and V by 5 bases; bases with no gene match: 6. Germline CDR1 is MNHEY and CDR2 is SMNVEV (reference sequence). CDR3 size: 15 residues. This CDR3 is CASSATSGAGETQYF. The CDR3 coding sequence is TGTGCCAGCAGTGCGACTAGCGGGGCGGGAGAGACCCAGTACTTC.

This clone was counted between two and nine times. V usage is TRBV7-2 and J usage is TRBJ2-1, with 12 bases that match TRBD2. Per the germline V gene, CDR1 is SGHTA and CDR2 is FQGNSA. The J segment lost 12 bases and the V segment lost 2 bases, leaving 11 bases of the junction unmatched. The CDR3 consists of 16 residues. The CDR3 protein is CASSLSRASGREGQFF. CDR3 DNA: TGTGCCAGCAGCTTAAGTAGAGCTAGCGGGAGGGAGGGGCAGTTCTTC.

The genes are TRBV4-3 and TRBJ1-5; D might be TRBD1 (5 bases). This CDR3 spans 13 amino acids. Per germline, CDR1 LGHNA and CDR2 YSLEER. Trimming shortened V by 3 bases and J by 6 bases, and 9 bases separated the two germline ends. Written as DNA, the CDR3 is TGCGCCAGCAGCCAGGGGCTTTTTCAGCCCCAGCATTTT. Protein: CASSQGLFQPQHF.

The J gene is TRBJ1-3, the V gene TRBV28; no definite D call. Germline V gene lookup returns CDR1 MDHEN and CDR2 SYDVKM. The CDR3 has 13 amino acids. Trimming left V 6 bases short and J 0 bases short, with 6 bases between. The CDR3 nucleotides are TGTGCCAGCAGGTTCAGCTCTGGAAACACCATATATTTT. It translates to CASRFSSGNTIYF. The whole variable domain, filled in from reference TRBV28 and TRBJ1-3, reads DVKVTQSSRYLVKRTGEKVFLECVQDMDHENMFWYRQDPGLGLRLIYFSYDVKMKEKGDIPEGYSVSREKKERFSLILESASTNQTSMYLCASRFSSGNTIYFGEGSWLTVV.

For the CDR3, the DNA is TGTGCCAGCAGACCGGGACTAGCGGGCACAGATACGCAGTATTTT. It codes for CASRPGLAGTDTQYF. This rearrangement joins TRBV9 to TRBJ2-3; 11 nucleotides align to TRBD2. CDR1 and CDR2 from the germline V gene are SGDLS and YYNGEE. J was trimmed by 1 base and V by 5 bases; bases with no gene match: 3. This CDR3 is built from 15 residues.

The CDR3, as DNA: TGTGCCAGCTCACCTACAGGGTTGGGAAACACTGAAGCTTTCTTT. Its translation: CASSPTGLGNTEAFF. This rearrangement joins TRBV18 to TRBJ1-1; D may be TRBD1 (6 bases). This CDR3 is 15 amino acids long. Trimming took off 3 bases at V and 2 bases at J, with 13 bases between the two ends. Germline-derived CDR1 and CDR2 are KGHSH and LQKENI.

This chain joins TRBV6-1 and TRBJ2-1, with TRBD2 as a possible D gene (6 bases). The germline V gene has CDR1 MNHNS and CDR2 SASEGT. CDR3 length equals 15 residues. V lost 3 bases to trimming and J lost 4 bases, with 13 bases between them. CDR3 region: CASSDSGAGYNEQFF. In nucleotides, the CDR3 is TGTGCCAGCAGTGATTCGGGAGCAGGGTACAATGAGCAGTTCTTC.

This clone appeared a single time. The chain carries TRBV9 and TRBJ2-2; a possible D gene is TRBD2 (5 bases). The germline V gene encodes CDR1 SGDLS and CDR2 YYNGEE. This CDR3 is built from 17 residues. V lost 1 base and J lost 5, with 18 bases in between. This chain's CDR3 is CASSVTRASPVTGELFF. For the CDR3, the DNA is TGTGCCAGCAGCGTAACGAGGGCGTCTCCCGTGACCGGGGAGCTGTTTTTT.

The chain carries TRBV5-1 and TRBJ2-7, with no clear D. The germline CDR1 and CDR2 sequences are SGHRS and YFSETQ. This CDR3 is 13 amino acids long. Trimming shortened V by 1 base and J by 5 bases, and 10 bases separated the two germline ends. The CDR3 bases are TGCGCCAGCAGCTTGAGCCCTGGTAACGAGCAGTACTTC. As protein: CASSLSPGNEQYF.

This clone was recorded only once. CDR3 in DNA: TGTGCCAGCAGTCTGGGGGTGACTAGCGGGTACACAGATACGCAGTATTTT. Encoded protein: CASSLGVTSGYTDTQYF. The chain couples TRBV5-4 to TRBJ2-3, with TRBD2 matching 10 bases. CDR1 is SGHNT, CDR2 YYREEE, per germline (reference sequence). The CDR3 extends over 17 amino acids. V lost 5 bases to trimming and J lost 2 bases; unmatched junction nucleotides: 11.

CDR3 DNA sequence: TGCAGCACATCCAGGGGGAACACTGAAGCTTTCTTT. Its protein is CSTSRGNTEAFF. V usage is TRBV29-1 and J usage is TRBJ1-1, with TRBD1 as a possible D gene (6 bases). The CDR3 runs to 12 residues. Trimming stripped 8 bases from V and 1 base from J, with 11 bases between. CDR1 SQVTM and CDR2 ANQGSEA come from the germline V gene.

This clone was seen just once. The genes are TRBV5-6 and TRBJ2-7; maybe TRBD2 (5 bases). Germline V gene lookup returns CDR1 SGHDT and CDR2 YYEEEE. V lost 3 bases to trimming and J lost 2 bases, with 15 bases between them. The CDR3 has 15 residues. The CDR3 reads CASSSTNEVPYEQYF. CDR3 nucleotide sequence: TGTGCCAGCAGCTCGACTAACGAGGTCCCCTACGAGCAGTACTTC.

V usage is TRBV4-2 and J usage is TRBJ2-5; D possibly corresponds to TRBD1 (6 bases). There are 14 residues in the CDR3. Per the germline V gene, CDR1 is LGHNA and CDR2 is YNFKEQ. Trimming removed 0 bases at V and 4 bases at J, with 9 bases between. CDR3 loop: CASSQELTGETQYF. In DNA, the CDR3 is TGTGCCAGCAGCCAAGAACTGACAGGAGAGACCCAGTACTTC.

This chain connects TRBV27 to TRBJ1-3; D is uncertain. Trimming shortened V by 7 bases and J by 4 bases, and 11 bases separated the two germline ends. CDR1 and CDR2 from the germline V gene are MNHEY and SMNVEV (reference sequence). This CDR3 has 13 amino acids. CDR3 sequence: CASMYSKGNTIYF. CDR3 sequence (DNA): TGTGCCAGCATGTATTCTAAGGGAAACACCATATATTTT.

The rearrangement uses TRBV20-1 and TRBJ2-5; D ambiguous. Germline V gene data show CDR1 as DFQATT and CDR2 as SNEGSKA (reference sequence). V lost 6 bases and J lost 5, with 10 bases in between. The CDR3 is 11 amino acids. CDR3 coding DNA: TGCAGTGCGATGGTCCGGGAGACCCAGTACTTC. This gives the protein CSAMVRETQYF.

CDR3 nucleotides: TGTGCCAGCACCCCGGGACTAGCGGGAGGAATAGTAGCTGGGGAGCTGTTTTTT. It yields the protein CASTPGLAGGIVAGELFF. This chain uses TRBV2 with TRBJ2-2; 15 positions match TRBD2. The CDR3 has 18 amino acids. The V and J ends lost 7 bases and 8 bases, in that order; junction bases with no gene match: 14. CDR1 and CDR2 from the germline V gene are SNHLY and FYNNEI.

The chain combines TRBV5-6 with TRBJ2-7; D remains unclear. Germline CDR1 reads SGHDT; CDR2 reads YYEEEE. The CDR3 extends over 13 amino acids. Trimming cost V 3 bases and J 1 base, with 8 bases left between them. The chain's CDR3 is CASSSVKSYEQYF. The CDR3 nucleotides are TGTGCCAGCAGCTCAGTAAAATCCTACGAGCAGTACTTC.

This clone turned up a few times. The chain employs TRBV29-1 and TRBJ1-1; 8 nucleotides align to TRBD1. The CDR3 contains 13 residues. Unmatched junction bases numbered 2, after V lost 5 bases and J lost 0 bases. The germline gives CDR1 SQVTM, CDR2 ANQGSEA. CDR3 sequence: CSVHRGMNTEAFF. Here the CDR3 DNA reads TGCAGCGTTCACAGGGGGATGAACACTGAAGCTTTCTTT.

The rearrangement links TRBV5-6 to TRBJ2-5; TRBD2 agrees at 9 bases. Germline V CDR1 and CDR2: SGHDT, YYEEEE. After removal of 3 bases from V and 7 bases from J, the junction contained 13 bases not matched to a gene. The CDR3 has 16 residues. The CDR3 here is CASSSLAGAREGTQYF. In DNA form, the CDR3 reads TGTGCCAGCAGCTCTTTAGCGGGAGCTCGGGAAGGGACCCAGTACTTC.